Listed below are T cell receptor beta chains from one sample, sequenced in a study of CD8 T cells in Susac syndrome. TCRdb re-analysed the immunoSEQ multiplex PCR reads in MiXCR, keeping a single row per CDR3 protein. The sample yields 180,000 or so distinct CDR3 sequences, more than 90% seen once. The sample consisted of CD4+ T cells from PBMCs. The receptor set was obtained from a human donor with multiple sclerosis. Both conserved end residues are part of each CDR3. A D gene is named only where the DNA matches it firmly. Clone size is not always given. Where it is, it says once, few, many or a class for expanded clones.

D,J,V,size,DNA,CDR3
NA,TRBJ2-7,TRBV19,NA,TGTGCCAGTAGTAAGGATCCAGCCGCCTACGAGCAGTACTTC,CASSKDPAAYEQYF
NA,TRBJ2-7,TRBV27,once,TGTGCCAGCAGTTTAAGAAACCGCGGCCACGAGCAGTACTTC,CASSLRNRGHEQYF
NA,TRBJ2-5,TRBV20-1,NA,TGCAGTGCCTTCAGGACAACCCAAGAGACCCAGTACTTC,CSAFRTTQETQYF
NA,TRBJ2-7,TRBV2,once,TGTGCCAGCAGTGAAGACAGGGTGATCTCCGACGAGCAGTACTTC,CASSEDRVISDEQYF
NA,TRBJ1-2,TRBV29-1,NA,TGCAGCGTTGGGGGAGACAATCATCAAGGCTACACCTTC,CSVGGDNHQGYTF
TRBD1,TRBJ1-5,TRBV9,once,TGTGCCAGCAGCGCACAGGGGGGCAGCAATCAGCCCCAGCATTTT,CASSAQGGSNQPQHF
TRBD1,TRBJ2-1,TRBV25-1,NA,TGTGCCAGCAGTGCTCAGGGGGCGGATGAGCAGTTCTTC,CASSAQGADEQFF
TRBD1,TRBJ1-2,TRBV5-6,once,TGTGCCAGCACCTGGGGGCAGGGGGAGGTCTATGGCTACACCTTC,CASTWGQGEVYGYTF
TRBD2,TRBJ2-1,TRBV20-1,NA,TGCAGTGCTCACTCTAGCGGGGGCAACAATGAGCAGTTCTTC,CSAHSSGGNNEQFF
NA,TRBJ2-5,TRBV18,NA,TGTGCCAGCTCACCGCCAGGTTCTAAAGAGACCCAGTACTTC,CASSPPGSKETQYF
NA,TRBJ2-5,TRBV6-6,once,TGTGCCAGCAGCCGCAGGGGAGAGACCCAGTACTTC,CASSRRGETQYF
NA,TRBJ1-6,TRBV7-9,NA,TGTGCCAGCAGCCTCGAGGGTGGAGATAATTCACCCCTCCACTTT,CASSLEGGDNSPLHF
NA,TRBJ2-3,TRBV7-2,NA,TGTGCCAGCAGCTTAGGGTTACTGAATACGCAGTATTTT,CASSLGLLNTQYF
TRBD2,TRBJ2-3,TRBV27,NA,TGTGCCAGCAGTCTCCTCGGGCTAGCGGGTCCCACAGATACGCAGTATTTT,CASSLLGLAGPTDTQYF
NA,TRBJ2-6,TRBV3-1,once,TGTGCCAGCAGCCAAGAAGCCTCTGGGGCCAACGTCCTGACTTTC,CASSQEASGANVLTF
TRBD2,TRBJ2-3,TRBV30,NA,TGTGCCTGTACCACTAGCGGGACGCAGTATTTT,CACTTSGTQYF
NA,TRBJ2-5,TRBV2,once,TGTGCCAGCAGTGCTGTGACAGCACAAGAGACCCAGTACTTC,CASSAVTAQETQYF
TRBD2,TRBJ2-3,TRBV28,NA,TGTGCCAGCCAACTAGCGGGGGTCCGAGTGGCGCAGTATTTT,CASQLAGVRVAQYF
TRBD1,TRBJ1-1,TRBV2,NA,TGTGCCAGCGGCGGGGACAGGGTGAACACTGAAGCTTTCTTT,CASGGDRVNTEAFF
NA,TRBJ2-7,TRBV4-1,NA,TGCGCCAGCAGCCAAGGTCCATTCTCGCGATCGAGCTCCTACGAGCAGTACTTC,CASSQGPFSRSSSYEQYF
NA,TRBJ2-6,TRBV2,NA,TGTGCCAGCATCGTAGAGACCACCAACGTCCTGACTTTC,CASIVETTNVLTF
NA,TRBJ1-2,TRBV20-1,NA,TGCAGTGCTTCCCCGACAGCTAACTATGGCTACACCTTC,CSASPTANYGYTF
NA,TRBJ2-4,TRBV20-1,NA,TGCAGTGCTATAGGGGGGGCAGGAAACATTCAGTACTTC,CSAIGGAGNIQYF
TRBD1,TRBJ1-2,TRBV20-1,NA,TGCAGTGCTAGAGATCTATCCCGGGACAGGGGTAGCTACACCTTC,CSARDLSRDRGSYTF
TRBD1,TRBJ2-5,TRBV19,NA,TGTGCCAGTAGTGGGACAGGGGTAGAGACCCAGTACTTC,CASSGTGVETQYF
TRBD2,TRBJ2-5,TRBV29-1,NA,TGCAGCGTCGGGGGGTCGAGAGGAGTCCTAGGGCAAGAGACCCAGTACTTC,CSVGGSRGVLGQETQYF
TRBD2,TRBJ2-1,TRBV15,NA,TGTGCCACCAGCAGAGAATTAGCACTAGCGGGGGGGCCGACCACCTACAATGAGCAGTTCTTC,CATSRELALAGGPTTYNEQFF
NA,TRBJ1-2,TRBV18,once,TGTGCCAGCTCACCGCAGACAGGAAACTATGGCTACACCTTC,CASSPQTGNYGYTF
NA,TRBJ1-1,TRBV30,NA,TGTGCCTGGAGTGTTGGAGGTACTGAAGCTTTCTTT,CAWSVGGTEAFF
NA,TRBJ1-2,TRBV29-1,NA,TGCAGCGTTAATCCGACGTGGCTTAACTATGGCTACACCTTC,CSVNPTWLNYGYTF
TRBD2,TRBJ2-1,TRBV4-3,NA,TGCGCCAGCAGCCAAGAGGCCGGGCTCTCGGGGGGACTCTACAATGAGCAGTTCTTC,CASSQEAGLSGGLYNEQFF
TRBD1,TRBJ2-7,TRBV5-5,NA,TGTGCCAGCAGCTTGGCCGGGACAGGGGGTTACGAGCAGTACTTC,CASSLAGTGGYEQYF
NA,TRBJ1-1,TRBV20-1,NA,TGCAGTGCCGTAGGTCAGAGAACGAACACTGAAGCTTTCTTT,CSAVGQRTNTEAFF
NA,TRBJ2-3,TRBV7-9,once,TGTGCCAGCAGCTTAGTCAACGGGGCGAGCACAGATACGCAGTATTTT,CASSLVNGASTDTQYF
NA,TRBJ2-1,TRBV29-1,NA,TGCAGCGTTGACCCTAGCAACATATACAATGAGCAGTTCTTC,CSVDPSNIYNEQFF
NA,TRBJ1-1,TRBV29-1,NA,TGCAGCGCAGCCGGGGTCCGACGGGGCCGGAACACTGAAGCTTTCTTT,CSAAGVRRGRNTEAFF
NA,TRBJ2-3,TRBV15,NA,TGTGCCACCAGCAGAGATTTCAGCCCCGGCGCAGATACGCAGTATTTT,CATSRDFSPGADTQYF
NA,TRBJ1-1,TRBV6-2/TRBV6-3,NA,TGTGCCAGCAGTTCCCTTCTGCAGAACACTGAAGCTTTCTTT,CASSSLLQNTEAFF
NA,TRBJ1-3,TRBV11-2,NA,TGTGCCAGCAGCTCTCTAACCTCTGGAAACACCATATATTTT,CASSSLTSGNTIYF
TRBD1,TRBJ2-7,TRBV10-3,NA,TGTGCCATCAGTGAGTCAAGGACAGGGAGGCACGAGCAGTACTTC,CAISESRTGRHEQYF
TRBD1,TRBJ1-1,TRBV7-6,NA,TGTGCCAGCAGCTTTGGGCACAGGGGTTTGAACACTGAAGCTTTCTTT,CASSFGHRGLNTEAFF
TRBD1,TRBJ1-1,TRBV20-1,NA,TGCAGTGCTATGACTTTTCTACAGGGGTTGTTGAACACTGAAGCTTTCTTT,CSAMTFLQGLLNTEAFF
NA,TRBJ1-1,TRBV9,NA,TGTGCCAGCAGCGTAGGACCTCGTACTGAAGCTTTCTTT,CASSVGPRTEAFF
NA,TRBJ2-1,TRBV20-1,NA,TGCAGTGCTCCAACGTTGGGGAATGAGCAGTTCTTC,CSAPTLGNEQFF
TRBD2,TRBJ2-7,TRBV5-1,NA,TGCGCCAGCAGTTGGACTAGCTCCCCTAGCTCCTACGAGCAGTACTTC,CASSWTSSPSSYEQYF
TRBD2,TRBJ2-4,TRBV5-4,once,TGTGCCAGCAGCTGGAGGAGGGCGGGGGAAAACATTCAGTACTTC,CASSWRRAGENIQYF
NA,TRBJ2-5,TRBV5-1,NA,TGCGCCAGCAGCGTGGCGGACAGAGATGTGGAGACCCAGTACTTC,CASSVADRDVETQYF
TRBD2,TRBJ2-3,TRBV9,NA,TGTGCCAGCAGCGCCCCAACGGGGGGGCCATCAGATACGCAGTATTTT,CASSAPTGGPSDTQYF
TRBD1,TRBJ1-2,TRBV5-4,NA,TGTGCCAGCAGCTCACGGGACAGTTATGGCTACACCTTC,CASSSRDSYGYTF
NA,TRBJ2-2,TRBV6-1,NA,TGTGCCAGCAGTTGGTTGGGAAACACCGGGGAGCTGTTTTTT,CASSWLGNTGELFF